The rows below give T cell receptor beta chains drawn from one sample of a study of T cells in Graves' hyperthyroidism and ophthalmopathy. Each CDR3 protein is one row after TCRdb ran MiXCR on the multiplex PCR reads. This sample carries some 400,000 distinct CDR3 sequences, around 13% of them seen once, and the ten largest clones take roughly 9.6%. Input material: blood. These receptors all stem from a woman aged 55-70 years with Graves' hyperthyroidism. Both conserved end residues are part of each CDR3. The D gene is left open where the match is weak. Where a row states a size, it is once, few, many or the class of an expanded clone; other rows omit it.

TGTGCCACCGCACTAGCGGGAGGGCCCTCCTACGAGCAGTACTTC	CATALAGGPSYEQYF	TRBJ2-7	TRBV7-3	TRBD2	many
TGTGCCTGGACCCTGTTGAGCTCTGGAAACACCATATATTTT	CAWTLLSSGNTIYF	TRBJ1-3	TRBV30	NA	NA
TGTGCCAGCAGTCTCCTTGCGGGGACAGGCACAGATACGCAGTATTTT	CASSLLAGTGTDTQYF	TRBJ2-3	TRBV27	NA	many
TGTGCCAGCAGCTGGAGGGGGCCTCTGAACACTGAAGCTTTCTTT	CASSWRGPLNTEAFF	TRBJ1-1	TRBV11-3	TRBD1	many
TGTGCCAGCAGTTACGCCACACCTCGCACCTACGAGCAGTACTTC	CASSYATPRTYEQYF	TRBJ2-7	TRBV6-5	NA	few
TGTGCCTGGAGGAACAGTGTGTGGGATACCCAGTACTTC	CAWRNSVWDTQYF	TRBJ2-5	TRBV30	NA	many
TGTGCCAGCAGCCCATTAGGCAGGGGGCTCGATGGCTACACCTTC	CASSPLGRGLDGYTF	TRBJ1-2	TRBV5-6	TRBD1	NA
TGTGCCAGCAGCTTAGCGCTAGCGGGATTGGCCGAGCAGTACTTC	CASSLALAGLAEQYF	TRBJ2-7	TRBV7-9	TRBD2	many
TGTGCCAGCTCCGGGACAGGGCGCACAGATACGCAGTATTTT	CASSGTGRTDTQYF	TRBJ2-3	TRBV27	TRBD1	many
TGTGCCAGCACCCCTGCCGCCACCGTTGGTGAGCAGTTCTTC	CASTPAATVGEQFF	TRBJ2-1	TRBV7-9	NA	many
TGCAGTGCTAGGGCGGGAGCCGGCGAGCAGTACTTC	CSARAGAGEQYF	TRBJ2-7	TRBV20-1	TRBD2	NA
TGTGCCAGCTCACCAGGGGAGGACTATGGCTACACCTTC	CASSPGEDYGYTF	TRBJ1-2	TRBV18	NA	many
TGTGCCAGCAGTGAGGGGAGCAGAAGGGATGGCTACACCTTC	CASSEGSRRDGYTF	TRBJ1-2	TRBV2	NA	many
TGTGCCAGCAGTTCCCCCCGGGACTACACAGATACGCAGTATTTT	CASSSPRDYTDTQYF	TRBJ2-3	TRBV6-1	TRBD2	NA
TGTGCCAGTAGCCCCTGGGGGACAGGGGGAGTCGGGCTGTTTTTT	CASSPWGTGGVGLFF	TRBJ2-2	TRBV19	TRBD1	NA
TGTGCCAGCAGTCGAGGGACCGTGGCTTTCTTT	CASSRGTVAFF	TRBJ1-1	TRBV5-4	NA	few
TGCGCCAGCAGCCAGGGGCCCAGCCGGGTTGGGGGTACGCAGTATTTT	CASSQGPSRVGGTQYF	TRBJ2-3	TRBV4-1	NA	few
TGTGCCAGCAGGATCTCGGGAGTTCAAGGGAATGAGCAGTTCTTC	CASRISGVQGNEQFF	TRBJ2-1	TRBV28	NA	NA
TGTGCCAGCAGCCATATACGGGAGGCCGCCTACGAGCAGCACTTC	CASSHIREAAYEQHF	TRBJ2-7	TRBV3-1	TRBD2	few
TGTGCCATCAGTGAAGTGTGGTCCGGAGGCTACACCTTC	CAISEVWSGGYTF	TRBJ1-2	TRBV10-3	NA	NA
TGCGCCAGCAGCCAAGAAGGGACTAGCGGGGGTTGGACCGGGGAGCTGTTTTTT	CASSQEGTSGGWTGELFF	TRBJ2-2	TRBV4-1	TRBD2	NA
TGCGCCAGCAGCTTAAAGAGTGTGGGGGTGAACACTGAAGCTTTCTTT	CASSLKSVGVNTEAFF	TRBJ1-1	TRBV5-1	NA	many
TGTGCCAGTAGAGAGACAGGGGGTTTGAACACTGAAGCTTTCTTT	CASRETGGLNTEAFF	TRBJ1-1	TRBV19	TRBD1	few
TGTGCCACCAGGTCGAGCGGTCAATCCTACGAGCAGTACTTC	CATRSSGQSYEQYF	TRBJ2-7	TRBV15	NA	NA
TGTGCCAGCAGCCCCCAGGGACAGCTACTAACCTCCTACGAGCAGTACTTC	CASSPQGQLLTSYEQYF	TRBJ2-7	TRBV13	TRBD1	many
TGTGCCAGCAGTACATACGGAGTAGCCAAAAACATTCAGTACTTC	CASSTYGVAKNIQYF	TRBJ2-4	TRBV6-2/TRBV6-3	NA	many